The 8 T cell receptor beta chains listed next were all sequenced from one sample in a study of T-cell reconstitution after alpha-beta-depleted transplantation in children (dated by TCRdb to about 2016). Libraries came from PCR. The sample was run on an Illumina HiSeq 2500. To normalize quantification of the TCRbeta repertoire, the TCR libraries were built with molecular barcoding that relied on unique molecular identifiers. TCRdb handled the public reads itself, with Q25 trimming in fastp and clone calling in MiXCR, and kept productive beta chains. Under each unique CDR3 protein, matching rows form one entry showing the most common genes and DNA. This sample is represented by about 640,000 distinct CDR3 sequences; roughly 15% of them were singletons. Around 0.96% of the sample rests with the top ten. The sample consisted of PBMCs from the stem cell graft donor, taken from the stem cell graft. The receptors shown here come from a human donor who donated a stem cell graft to a child with acute myeloid leukemia.

This clonotype has more than one count but fewer than ten. This chain connects TRBV27 to TRBJ1-2; 10 bases fit TRBD1. The CDR3 spans 14 residues. Germline V CDR1 and CDR2: MNHEY, SMNVEV (reference sequence). V was clipped by 6 bases and J by 5 bases; unmatched bases: 6. CDR3 protein: CASRPTGGRYGYTF. For the CDR3, the DNA is TGTGCCAGCAGGCCGACAGGGGGCCGGTATGGCTACACCTTC.

The chain carries TRBV6-5 and TRBJ1-1, with 9 bases lining up with TRBD1. In germline, CDR1 is MNHEY, CDR2 SVGAGI. V gave up 0 bases and J gave up 10 bases; unmatched junction bases: 6. CDR3 length: 14 amino acids. CDR3 sequence: CASSYSVDRGSAFF. CDR3 nucleotide sequence: TGTGCCAGCAGTTACTCGGTCGACAGGGGGTCAGCTTTCTTT.

The chain couples TRBV7-9 to TRBJ1-5; a weak D match, TRBD1 (5 bases). The V gene's germline CDR1 is SEHNR and CDR2 FQNEAQ (reference sequence). Trimming took 2 bases from V and 7 from J, leaving 9 bases between them. The CDR3 is 13 amino acids. This chain's CDR3 is CASSLTGAQPQHF. For the CDR3, the DNA is TGTGCCAGCAGCTTAACTGGGGCCCAGCCCCAGCATTTT.

This clonotype was recorded at least ten times. This sequence joins TRBV20-1 and TRBJ2-1; no clear D gene. The CDR3 consists of 15 residues. Germline CDR1 DFQATT, CDR2 SNEGSKA (reference sequence). V was clipped by 5 bases and J by 7 bases, with 21 bases between them. The CDR3 spells CSARPSFRARNEQFF. CDR3 sequence (DNA): TGCAGTGCTCGCCCCTCATTCAGAGCGCGGAATGAGCAGTTCTTC.

This clonotype turned up a few times. As DNA, the CDR3 is TGTGCCAGTCGCTTTCTTGCGGGGGTAGACAATGAGCAGTTCTTC. It codes for CASRFLAGVDNEQFF. V and J are TRBV27 and TRBJ2-1; TRBD2 agrees at 7 bases. The length of the CDR3 is 15 residues. In germline, CDR1 is MNHEY, CDR2 SMNVEV (reference sequence). Unmatched junction bases numbered 13, after V lost 9 bases and J lost 5 bases.

This chain uses TRBV12-3 or TRBV12-4 with TRBJ2-1, with 12 nucleotides matching TRBD2. CDR3 length: 16 residues. Trimming took 5 bases from V and 7 from J; bases not matched to a gene: 9. CDR3 bases: TGTGCCAGCAGTCCCGAGCTAGCGGGGGGGCGTAATGAGCAGTTCTTC. Its translation: CASSPELAGGRNEQFF.

This sequence joins TRBV4-1 and TRBJ2-1; 9 bases match TRBD2. The V gene end was trimmed by 0 bases and the J gene end by 0 bases; junction bases not matched to a gene: 3. Germline lookup yields CDR1 MGHRA and CDR2 YSYEKL. This CDR3 contains 17 residues. The CDR3 loop reads CASSQELTSGSYNEQFF. CDR3 bases: TGCGCCAGCAGCCAAGAACTGACTAGCGGCTCCTACAATGAGCAGTTCTTC.

This clonotype was found many times. The chain's CDR3 is CSAKPGEQDYKKRLFF. The CDR3 DNA follows: TGCAGTGCTAAACCAGGGGAACAGGACTATAAGAAAAGACTGTTTTTT. The chain combines TRBV20-1 with TRBJ1-4; possible D gene TRBD1, 6 bases. Per the germline V gene, CDR1 is DFQATT and CDR2 is SNEGSKA (reference sequence). This CDR3 region has 16 residues. The ends were cut back, 4 bases at V and 13 bases at J, with 28 bases in the middle.